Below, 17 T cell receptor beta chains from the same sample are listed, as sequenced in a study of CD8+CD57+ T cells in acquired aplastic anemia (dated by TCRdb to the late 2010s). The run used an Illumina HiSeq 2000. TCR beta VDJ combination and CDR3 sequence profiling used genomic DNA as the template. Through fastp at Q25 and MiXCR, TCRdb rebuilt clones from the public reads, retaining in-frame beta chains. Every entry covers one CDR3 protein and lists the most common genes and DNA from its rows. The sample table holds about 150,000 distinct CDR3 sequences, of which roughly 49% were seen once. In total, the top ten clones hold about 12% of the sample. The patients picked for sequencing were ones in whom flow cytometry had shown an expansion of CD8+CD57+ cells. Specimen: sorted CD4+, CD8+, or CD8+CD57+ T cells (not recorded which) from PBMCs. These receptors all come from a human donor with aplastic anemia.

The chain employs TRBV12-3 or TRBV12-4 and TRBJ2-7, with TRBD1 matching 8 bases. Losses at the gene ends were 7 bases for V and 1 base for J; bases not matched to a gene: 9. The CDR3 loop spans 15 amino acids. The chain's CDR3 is CASTLSGGASYEQYF. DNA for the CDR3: TGTGCCAGCACTCTATCAGGGGGCGCTTCCTACGAGCAGTACTTC.

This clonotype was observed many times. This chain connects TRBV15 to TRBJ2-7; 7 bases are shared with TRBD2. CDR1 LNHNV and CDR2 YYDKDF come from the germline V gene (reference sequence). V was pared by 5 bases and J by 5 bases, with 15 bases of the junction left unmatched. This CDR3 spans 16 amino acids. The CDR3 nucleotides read TGTGCCACCAGCCTGGGGGGGACTCCAGCTTTGGACGAGCAGTACTTC. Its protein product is CATSLGGTPALDEQYF. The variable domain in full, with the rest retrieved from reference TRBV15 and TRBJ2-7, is DAMVIQNPRYQVTQFGKPVTLSCSQTLNHNVMYWYQQKSSQAPKLLFHYYDKDFNNEADTPDNFQSRRPNTSFCFLDIRSPGLGDTAMYLCATSLGGTPALDEQYFGPGTRLTVT.

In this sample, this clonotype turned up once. Written as DNA, the CDR3 is TGTGCCACCAGTGATTCCAGGGGAGACTCCTACGAGCAGTACTTC. Its protein product is CATSDSRGDSYEQYF. The chain combines TRBV24-1 with TRBJ2-1; possible D gene TRBD1, 6 bases. The J call could be wrong; TRBJ2-7 is a better fit for the DNA end. This CDR3 spans 15 amino acids. Per the germline V gene, CDR1 is KGHDR and CDR2 is SFDVKD.

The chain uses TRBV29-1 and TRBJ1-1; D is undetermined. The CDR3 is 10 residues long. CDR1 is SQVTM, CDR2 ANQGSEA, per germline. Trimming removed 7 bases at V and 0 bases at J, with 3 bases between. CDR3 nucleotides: TGCAGCGGAGTGAACACTGAAGCTTTCTTT. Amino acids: CSGVNTEAFF.

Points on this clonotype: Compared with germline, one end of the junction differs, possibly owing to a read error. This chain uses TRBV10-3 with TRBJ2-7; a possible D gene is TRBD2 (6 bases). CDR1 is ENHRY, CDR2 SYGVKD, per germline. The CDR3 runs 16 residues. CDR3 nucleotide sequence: TGTGCCATCAGTGAGTTTGGTCAAGGGAGGACCTACGAGCAGTGCTTC. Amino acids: CAISEFGQGRTYEQCF.

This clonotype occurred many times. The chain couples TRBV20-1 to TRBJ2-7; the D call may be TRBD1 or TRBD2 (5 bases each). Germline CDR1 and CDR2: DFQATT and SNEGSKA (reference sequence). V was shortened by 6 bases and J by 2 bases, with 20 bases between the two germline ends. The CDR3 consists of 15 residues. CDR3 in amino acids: CSADRMGDGAYEQYF. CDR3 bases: TGCAGTGCCGACCGCATGGGGGACGGGGCCTACGAGCAGTACTTC.

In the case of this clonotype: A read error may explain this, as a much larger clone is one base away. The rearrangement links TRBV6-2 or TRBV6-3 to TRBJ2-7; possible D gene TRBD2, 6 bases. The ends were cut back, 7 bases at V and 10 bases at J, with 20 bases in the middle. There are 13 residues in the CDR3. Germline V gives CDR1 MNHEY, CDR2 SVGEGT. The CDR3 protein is CASTGGALGDQYF. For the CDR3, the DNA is TGTGCCAGCACTGGCGGGGCCCTGGGGGACCAGTACTTC.

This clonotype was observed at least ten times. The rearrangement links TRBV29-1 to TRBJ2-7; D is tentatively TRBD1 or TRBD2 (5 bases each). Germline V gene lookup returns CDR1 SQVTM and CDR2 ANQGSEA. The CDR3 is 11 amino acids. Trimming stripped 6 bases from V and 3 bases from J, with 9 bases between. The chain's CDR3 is CSVQGVYEQYF. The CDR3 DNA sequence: TGCAGCGTCCAGGGAGTCTACGAGCAGTACTTC.

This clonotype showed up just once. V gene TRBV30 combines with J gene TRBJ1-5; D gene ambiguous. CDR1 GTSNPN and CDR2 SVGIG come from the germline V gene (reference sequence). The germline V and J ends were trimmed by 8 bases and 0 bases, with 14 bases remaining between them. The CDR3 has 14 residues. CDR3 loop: CALTVQYSNQPQHF. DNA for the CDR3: TGTGCCCTGACGGTACAGTATAGCAATCAGCCCCAGCATTTT.

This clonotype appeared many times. As DNA, the CDR3 is TGTGCCAGCAGCTTAAGGGGGGGCTGGCAGCCCCAGCATTTT. Protein: CASSLRGGWQPQHF. This chain connects TRBV7-2 to TRBJ1-5; possibly TRBD1 for D (6 bases). V was clipped by 2 bases and J by 7 bases, with 12 bases between them. Germline loops: CDR1 SGHTA, CDR2 FQGNSA. The CDR3 is 14 amino acids.

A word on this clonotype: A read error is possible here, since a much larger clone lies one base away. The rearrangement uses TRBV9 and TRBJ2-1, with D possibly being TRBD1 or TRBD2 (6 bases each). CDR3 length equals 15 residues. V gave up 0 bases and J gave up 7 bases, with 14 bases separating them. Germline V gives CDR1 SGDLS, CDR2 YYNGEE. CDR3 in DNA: TGTGCCAGCAGCGTAGGAAGGGGGGCGGGGAATGAGCAGTTCTTC. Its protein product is CASSVGRGAGNEQFF.

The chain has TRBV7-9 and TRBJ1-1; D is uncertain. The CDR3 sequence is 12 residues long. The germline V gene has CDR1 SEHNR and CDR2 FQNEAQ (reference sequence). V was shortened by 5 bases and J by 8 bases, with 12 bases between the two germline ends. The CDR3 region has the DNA TGTGCCAGCAGCCCGTTCTCTGCCGAAGCTTTCTTT. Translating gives CASSPFSAEAFF.

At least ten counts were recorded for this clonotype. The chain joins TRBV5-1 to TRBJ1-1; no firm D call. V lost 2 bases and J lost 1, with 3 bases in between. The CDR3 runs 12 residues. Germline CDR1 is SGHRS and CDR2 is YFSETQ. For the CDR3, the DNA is TGCGCCAGCAGCTTCACGAACACTGAAGCTTTCTTT. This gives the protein CASSFTNTEAFF.

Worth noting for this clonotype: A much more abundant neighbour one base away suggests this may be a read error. CDR3 bases: TGTGCCAGCAGCTTATTTATTAGCGGAGTACACAATGAGCAGTTCTTC. Encoded protein: CASSLFISGVHNEQFF. The V and J genes are TRBV7-3 and TRBJ2-1, with D possibly matching TRBD2 (6 bases). CDR1 and CDR2 from the germline V gene are SGHTA and FQGTGA. Trimming pared 2 bases from V and 5 bases from J, leaving 16 bases between. The CDR3 extends over 16 amino acids.

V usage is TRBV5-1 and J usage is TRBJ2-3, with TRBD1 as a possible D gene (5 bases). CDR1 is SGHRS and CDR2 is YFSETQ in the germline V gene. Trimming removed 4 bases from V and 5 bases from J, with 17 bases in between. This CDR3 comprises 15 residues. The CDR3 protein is CASSPTPGWGDTQYF. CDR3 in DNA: TGCGCCAGCAGCCCAACGCCAGGGTGGGGAGATACGCAGTATTTT.

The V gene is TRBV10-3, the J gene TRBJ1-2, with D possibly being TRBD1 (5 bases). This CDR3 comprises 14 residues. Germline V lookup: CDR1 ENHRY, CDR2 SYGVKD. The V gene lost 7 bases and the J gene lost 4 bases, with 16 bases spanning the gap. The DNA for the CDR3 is TGTGCCATCATGGGACCGACAGATAGCTATGGCTACACCTTC. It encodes CAIMGPTDSYGYTF.

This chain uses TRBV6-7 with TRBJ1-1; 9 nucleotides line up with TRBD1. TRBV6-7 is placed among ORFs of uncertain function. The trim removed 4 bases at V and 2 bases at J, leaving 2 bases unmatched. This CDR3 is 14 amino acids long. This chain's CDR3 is CASSWGQGNTEAFF. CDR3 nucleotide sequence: TGTGCCAGCAGTTGGGGACAGGGCAACACTGAAGCTTTCTTT.